The entry below gives a single T cell receptor beta chain sequence along with its context. The antigen remains unidentified. The data stem from a study of identical twins. Points from the study as a whole: Instead of following the same donors, the conclusions were based on cross-sectional statistical analysis. Out-of-frame beta sequences exhibited a weaker degree of excess twin sharing. Out-of-frame alpha sequences shared by twins showed excess low generation probability.

TCRdb itself ran the 5' RACE reads through MiXCR, one entry per CDR3 protein. The repertoire holds around 1.7 million distinct CDR3 sequences, with about 32% as singletons. Germline CDR1 is LGHNA and CDR2 is YNFKEQ. Trimming at V came to 0 bases and at J to 1 base, leaving 5 bases not matched to a gene. There are 17 residues in the CDR3. Sequencing was done on a sample of cord blood. The J gene is TRBJ2-1, the V gene TRBV4-2, with TRBD2 matching over 8 bases. The receptor was derived from a newborn girl in good health. The CDR3 region has the DNA TGTGCCAGCAGCCAAGATACGGGACTAGTGTCCTACAATGAGCAGTTCTTC. It is translated as CASSQDTGLVSYNEQFF.